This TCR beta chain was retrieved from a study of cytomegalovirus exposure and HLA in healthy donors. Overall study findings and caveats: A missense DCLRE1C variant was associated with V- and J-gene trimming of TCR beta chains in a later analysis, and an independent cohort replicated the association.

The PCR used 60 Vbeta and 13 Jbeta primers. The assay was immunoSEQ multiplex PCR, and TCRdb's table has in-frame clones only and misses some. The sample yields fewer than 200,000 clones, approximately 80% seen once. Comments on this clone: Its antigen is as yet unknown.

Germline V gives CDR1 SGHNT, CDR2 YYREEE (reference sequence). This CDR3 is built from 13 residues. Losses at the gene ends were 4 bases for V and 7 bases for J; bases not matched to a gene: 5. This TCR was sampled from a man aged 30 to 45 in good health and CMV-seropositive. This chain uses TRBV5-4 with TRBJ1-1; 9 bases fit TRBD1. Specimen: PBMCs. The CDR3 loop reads CASSEDRGGEAFF. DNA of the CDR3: TGTGCCAGCAGCGAGGACAGGGGAGGTGAAGCTTTCTTT.